The next 18 T cell receptor beta chains were all read from a single sample in a study of blood T cells in healthy people across ages. Through a sample-barcoded 5' primer and a J-beta primer mix, a second PCR was run for roughly 7 to 12 cycles. TCRdb reanalysed the 5' RACE reads using MiXCR and keeps one entry per CDR3 protein. The sample contains 450,000 to 700,000 distinct CDR3 sequences, approximately 27% of which appear only once. The specimen was blood. These receptors were taken from a woman in her 70s in good health.

V gene TRBV5-5 combines with J gene TRBJ1-1; tentative D call: TRBD1 (6 bases). There are 15 residues in the CDR3. CDR1 SGHKS and CDR2 YYEKEE come from the germline V gene (reference sequence). Between the trimmed V and J ends, which lost 0 bases and 0 bases, there was a span of 9 bases. Here the CDR3 DNA reads TGTGCCAGCAGCTTGGAGGGGGGGCTGAACACTGAAGCTTTCTTT. This encodes CASSLEGGLNTEAFF.

V gene TRBV4-1 combines with J gene TRBJ2-7; 7 bases are shared with TRBD1. The DNA end is a closer match to TRBJ2-5, so the J assignment may be wrong. Germline values: CDR1 MGHRA, CDR2 YSYEKL. There are 14 residues in the CDR3. The chain's CDR3 is CASSPGQRRETQYF. For the CDR3, the DNA is TGCGCCAGCAGTCCGGGACAGAGAAGAGAGACCCAGTACTTC.

As to this clonotype: Germline and junction disagree at one end, which may indicate a read error. This chain links TRBV10-3 with TRBJ1-1; D remains ambiguous. This CDR3 comprises 15 residues. Germline lookup yields CDR1 ENHRY and CDR2 SYGVKD. The CDR3 here is CAISEGQPKNTEAFF. The CDR3 DNA is TGTGCCATCAGTGAGGGTCAGCCAAAGAACACTGAGGCTTTCTTT.

This clonotype has at least ten counts. The chain recombines TRBV20-1 with TRBJ2-3; D may be TRBD2 (7 bases). The CDR3 loop spans 15 amino acids. V was shortened by 1 base and J by 0 bases, with 11 bases between the two germline ends. The germline V gene has CDR1 DFQATT and CDR2 SNEGSKA (reference sequence). CDR3 protein: CSARGGRGSTDTQYF. The CDR3 DNA follows: TGCAGTGCTAGAGGGGGGCGGGGGAGCACAGATACGCAGTATTTT.

This clonotype has more than one count but fewer than ten. The genes are TRBV7-2 and TRBJ1-3; unclear D gene. The germline V and J ends were trimmed by 6 bases and 2 bases, with 14 bases remaining between them. The CDR3 spans 15 residues. CDR1 and CDR2 from the germline V gene are SGHTA and FQGNSA. CDR3 amino acids: CASSSDVGTGNTIYF. The CDR3 DNA sequence: TGTGCCAGCAGTTCCGATGTAGGGACTGGAAACACCATATATTTT.

This clonotype was counted only a few times. The chain couples TRBV5-1 to TRBJ2-1; TRBD2 matches 13 bases. This CDR3 is 15 amino acids long. V gave up 3 bases and J gave up 9 bases; unmatched junction bases: 6. CDR1 is SGHRS, CDR2 YFSETQ, per germline. CDR3: CASSSGLAGFSEQFF. CDR3 in DNA: TGCGCCAGCAGCTCGGGACTAGCGGGGTTTAGTGAGCAGTTCTTC.

The chain combines TRBV6-1 with TRBJ1-5, with a possible D match to TRBD1 (5 bases). The germline gives CDR1 MNHNS, CDR2 SASEGT. The CDR3 has 15 amino acids. Trimming pared 7 bases from V and 5 bases from J, leaving 18 bases between. The CDR3 reads CASKTNPGFDQPQHF. CDR3 coding DNA: TGTGCCAGCAAGACCAATCCAGGGTTTGATCAGCCCCAGCATTTT.

This rearrangement joins TRBV6-2 or TRBV6-3 to TRBJ2-5; 7 bases align to TRBD1. Germline V gene lookup returns CDR1 MNHEY and CDR2 SVGEGT. The CDR3 consists of 16 residues. The trim removed 5 bases at V and 2 bases at J, leaving 11 bases unmatched. CDR3: CASSRRQGMGQETQYF. CDR3 nucleotides: TGTGCCAGCAGTCGCAGACAGGGAATGGGACAAGAGACCCAGTACTTC.

The chain links TRBV5-1 to TRBJ2-5; perhaps D is TRBD1 or TRBD2 (5 bases each). V was trimmed by 3 bases and J by 5 bases, leaving 20 bases between them. The CDR3 length is 16 residues. The germline V gene has CDR1 SGHRS and CDR2 YFSETQ. The CDR3 reads CASSSSGRSGSETQYF. CDR3 nucleotide sequence: TGCGCCAGCAGCTCATCAGGGAGATCGGGTAGCGAGACCCAGTACTTC.

This clonotype was seen only a few times. The rearrangement uses TRBV24-1 and TRBJ2-6, with D uncertain. Trimming took 0 bases from V and 4 from J, leaving 12 bases between them. This CDR3 spans 17 amino acids. CDR1 is KGHDR, CDR2 SFDVKD, per germline. CDR3 residues: CATSDLRASRGANVLTF. The CDR3 DNA follows: TGTGCCACCAGTGATTTGCGGGCCTCCAGGGGGGCCAACGTCCTGACTTTC.

This clonotype was seen ten or more times. This sequence joins TRBV27 and TRBJ2-7; D uncertain. Trimming removed 3 bases at V and 4 bases at J, with 10 bases between. Germline-derived CDR1 and CDR2 are MNHEY and SMNVEV (reference sequence). The CDR3 is made up of 13 amino acids. The CDR3 spells CASSLAVSYEQYF. DNA for the CDR3: TGTGCCAGCAGTTTGGCAGTTTCTTACGAGCAGTACTTC.

This sequence joins TRBV7-2 and TRBJ2-4; 8 positions agree with TRBD2. The CDR3 extends over 14 amino acids. Trimming took 5 bases from V and 8 from J; bases not matched to a gene: 8. CDR1 is SGHTA, CDR2 FQGNSA, per germline. CDR3 sequence reads: CASSQTGGRYIQYF. The CDR3 region has the DNA TGTGCCAGCAGCCAAACGGGGGGGCGGTACATTCAGTACTTC. Full variable domain (rest looked up from reference TRBV7-2 and TRBJ2-4): GAGVSQSPSNKVTEKGKDVELRCDPISGHTALYWYRQSLGQGLEFLIYFQGNSAPDKSGLPSDRFSAERTGGSVSTLTIQRTQQEDSAVYLCASSQTGGRYIQYFGAGTRLSVL.

This clonotype was picked up a small number of times. The chain carries TRBV2 and TRBJ1-5; 7 nucleotides align to TRBD1. Germline CDR1 and CDR2: SNHLY and FYNNEI. J was trimmed by 5 bases and V by 3 bases; bases with no gene match: 7. The CDR3 consists of 15 residues. CDR3 sequence reads: CASSEGQSIHQPQHF. CDR3 nucleotides: TGTGCCAGCAGTGAGGGACAGTCAATTCATCAGCCCCAGCATTTT.

The table lists this clonotype with a few counts. Possible read error: a much larger clone is one base away. This chain connects TRBV20-1 to TRBJ2-7; the D gene is possibly TRBD2 (5 bases). There are 13 residues in the CDR3. In germline, CDR1 is DFQATT, CDR2 SNEGSKA (reference sequence). With 5 bases removed from V and 5 bases from J, the gap between germline ends came to 16 bases. The CDR3 DNA is TGCAGTGCTGGGAATAGGATGAGGGACGAGCAGTACTTC. Its protein product is CSAGNRMRDEQYF.

The rearrangement joins TRBV20-1 to TRBJ1-1, with a possible D match to TRBD1 (5 bases). Germline CDR1 is DFQATT and CDR2 is SNEGSKA (reference sequence). The CDR3 covers 16 residues. Between the trimmed V and J ends, which lost 6 bases and 1 base, there was a span of 21 bases. As DNA, the CDR3 is TGCAGTGCCCGCTCTACGTGGGGGAGTGGGAACACTGAAGCTTTCTTT. It specifies CSARSTWGSGNTEAFF.

The V gene is TRBV6-4, the J gene TRBJ2-4; D may be TRBD2 (6 bases). The V gene's germline CDR1 is MRHNA and CDR2 SNTAGT. The CDR3 sequence is 13 residues long. The V and J ends lost 3 bases and 7 bases respectively, with 10 bases between them. The CDR3, as DNA: TGTGCCAGCAGTGAACAGGAGGGTAACATTCAGTACTTC. This sequence encodes CASSEQEGNIQYF.

The chain couples TRBV12-3 or TRBV12-4 to TRBJ2-5; 8 bases align to TRBD1. This CDR3 is 14 amino acids long. J gave up 3 bases and V 6 bases, and 6 bases lay outside the gene matches. Here the CDR3 reads CASSRTGYEETQYF. In DNA, the CDR3 is TGTGCCAGCAGCCGGACAGGGTATGAAGAGACCCAGTACTTC.

V gene TRBV7-8 combines with J gene TRBJ2-7; D remains ambiguous. With 0 bases removed from V and 6 bases from J, the gap between germline ends came to 18 bases. The CDR3 length is 16 residues. Germline V lookup: CDR1 SGHVS, CDR2 FQNEAQ. In DNA, the CDR3 is TGTGCCAGCAGCTTAGCGGTGTGGGAAAACAAGGGCGAGCAGTACTTC. It yields the protein CASSLAVWENKGEQYF.